This TCR beta chain was captured by sequencing in a study of T cells after yellow fever vaccination. TCRdb redid the calling of the 5' RACE reads with MiXCR, one entry per CDR3 protein. The sample records around 70,000 distinct CDR3 sequences, approximately 7% being singletons. Findings and limits, study-wide: The study found a weaker secondary response that peaked faster, day 5 versus 15. Post-booster repertoires contained most primary-vaccination clones again (around 97% CD4, roughly 91% CD8).

The CDR3 is 17 residues long. Trimming took 1 base from V and 10 from J; bases not matched to a gene: 13. The germline CDR1 and CDR2 sequences are LGHDT and YNNKEL (reference sequence). This clonotype was found a few times. The antigen remains unidentified. This rearrangement joins TRBV3-1 to TRBJ1-5; 10 bases are a match to TRBD1. The sequencing used CD8+ T cells sorted from PBMCs, collected 5 to 6 days after the first yellow fever vaccination. The sequence derives from a man between 18 and 29 years old who received the YFV17D yellow fever vaccine. The CDR3 sequence: CASSQGGDRGLQSPQHF. CDR3 coding DNA: TGTGCCAGCAGCCAAGGTGGGGACAGGGGCCTCCAATCACCCCAGCATTTT. The whole variable domain, filled in from reference TRBV3-1 and TRBJ1-5, reads DTAVSQTPKYLVTQMGNDKSIKCEQNLGHDTMYWYKQDSKKFLKIMFSYNNKELIINETVPNRFSPKSPDKAHLNLHINSLELGDSAVYFCASSQGGDRGLQSPQHFGDGTRLSIL.